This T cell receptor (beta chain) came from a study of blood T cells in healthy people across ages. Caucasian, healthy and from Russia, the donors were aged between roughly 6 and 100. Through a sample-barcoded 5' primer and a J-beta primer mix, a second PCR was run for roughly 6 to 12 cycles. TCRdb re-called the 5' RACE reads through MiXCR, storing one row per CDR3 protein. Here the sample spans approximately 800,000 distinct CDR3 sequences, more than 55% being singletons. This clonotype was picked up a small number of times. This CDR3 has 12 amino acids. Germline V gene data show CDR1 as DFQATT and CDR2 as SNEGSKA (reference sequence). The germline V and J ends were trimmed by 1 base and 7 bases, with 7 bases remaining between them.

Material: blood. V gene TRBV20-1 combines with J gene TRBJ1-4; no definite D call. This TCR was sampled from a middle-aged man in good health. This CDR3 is CSARAGGEKLFF. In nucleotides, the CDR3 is TGCAGTGCTAGAGCGGGAGGTGAAAAACTGTTTTTT.